This T cell receptor beta chain is from a study of blood T cells in healthy people across ages. A few counts support this clonotype. With a J-beta primer mix and a sample-barcoded 5' primer, a second PCR ran about 7 to 11 cycles. A minimum of 2.5 million CDR3-containing paired-end reads was obtained for each sample. TCRdb re-analysed the 5' RACE reads in MiXCR, keeping a single row per CDR3 protein. In the table there are about 640,000 distinct CDR3 sequences, approximately 50% of which are singletons. This CDR3 comprises 15 residues. Per the germline V gene, CDR1 is SQVTM and CDR2 is ANQGSEA. V lost 5 bases and J lost 8, with 22 bases in between.

This chain uses TRBV29-1 with TRBJ2-1; D is ambiguous. This TCR derives from a man aged 55-75 years in good health. Source material: blood. This CDR3 reads CSVPPSLATIDEQFF. The CDR3 bases are TGCAGCGTTCCTCCAAGTCTTGCGACAATCGATGAGCAGTTCTTC.